Shown below are 5 T cell receptor beta chains from a single sample sequenced in a study of post-analysis software for immune sequencing data. No antigen has been assigned to these receptors. Study conclusions and caveats: Elevated frequency relative to controls characterized several TRBV segments in patients, TRBV5-6, TRBV5-1 and TRBV20-1 among them.

cDNA libraries for TCR beta contained unique molecular identifiers. Using its own MiXCR run on the PCR reads, TCRdb lists one record per CDR3 protein. Here the sample spans fewer than 850,000 distinct CDR3 sequences, roughly 29% being singletons. The sample comprised blood. The origin of the receptors is a girl under 18 with multiple sclerosis.

The table lists this clonotype with a few counts. This chain joins TRBV5-5 and TRBJ1-4; D ambiguous. Trimming pared 0 bases from V and 3 bases from J, leaving 12 bases between. From germline, CDR1 is SGHKS and CDR2 YYEKEE (reference sequence). The length of the CDR3 is 16 residues. The CDR3 here is CASSLEQTLANEKLFF. CDR3 sequence (DNA): TGTGCCAGCAGCTTGGAACAGACCCTTGCTAATGAAAAACTGTTTTTT.

The gene calls are TRBV12-3 or TRBV12-4 and TRBJ2-1, with 12 bases identical to TRBD2. The junction had 8 bases not matched to a gene; V was cut back by 6 bases and J by 8 bases. The CDR3 totals 15 residues. The CDR3 DNA sequence: TGTGCCAGCAGCCCTCTAGCGGGGGGGCCCCATGAGCAGTTCTTC. Protein product: CASSPLAGGPHEQFF.

J is TRBJ2-7 and V is TRBV4-3, with 8 nucleotides matching TRBD1. The CDR3 is 13 amino acids. CDR1 LGHNA and CDR2 YSLEER come from the germline V gene. The trim removed 1 base at V and 10 bases at J, leaving 6 bases unmatched. The CDR3 loop is CASSQVGQGRQYF. The CDR3 region has the DNA TGCGCCAGCAGCCAAGTTGGACAGGGTAGACAGTACTTC.

The chain recombines TRBV20-1 with TRBJ1-2; 8 nucleotides align to TRBD1. With 8 bases clipped from V and 8 bases from J, the junction kept 10 bases outside the gene matches. The CDR3 is 12 amino acids. In germline, CDR1 is DFQATT, CDR2 SNEGSKA (reference sequence). CDR3 in amino acids: CSPGQGPYGYTF. The CDR3 DNA follows: TGCAGTCCCGGACAGGGCCCCTACGGCTACACCTTC.

This clonotype was found a few times. The chain combines TRBV6-5 with TRBJ2-3; D uncertain. The germline gives CDR1 MNHEY, CDR2 SVGAGI. The CDR3 covers 14 residues. Trimming took off 8 bases at V and 1 base at J, with 13 bases between the two ends. The CDR3 here is CASRDGYGTDTQYF. The CDR3 bases are TGTGCCAGCCGCGACGGGTATGGCACAGATACGCAGTATTTT.